This T cell receptor beta chain originates from a study of spatial heterogeneity in lung cancer. Across the whole study: Sequenced follow-up PBMC samples came a median of approximately 2 years after resection, where available. Overall study findings and caveats: Compared with follow-up, resection was when ubiquitous expanded tumor TCRs appeared in blood more.

The sample holds a few counts of this clonotype. The antigen is undetermined. The J segment lost 0 bases and the V segment lost 2 bases, leaving 5 bases of the junction unmatched. The CDR3 runs 17 residues. Germline CDR1 LGHDT, CDR2 YNNKEL (reference sequence). Indicated time point: blood at routine non-recurrence follow-up after resection. Researchers sequenced whole RNA taken from tumor, nontumor lung or frozen PBMC without sorting. TCR cDNA molecules were tagged individually, and each one carried a unique molecular identifier. TCRdb fed the 5' RACE reads into MiXCR, producing one record per CDR3 protein. Among roughly 110,000 distinct CDR3 sequences listed, roughly a tenth were seen once.

The receptor comes from a female donor with early-stage non-small cell lung cancer. The sample consisted of PBMCs, taken at follow-up. This chain uses TRBV3-1 with TRBJ1-4; 8 bases line up with TRBD1. CDR3: CASSQSDRAATNEKLFF. The CDR3 nucleotides read TGTGCCAGCAGCCAATCGGACAGGGCTGCAACTAATGAAAAACTGTTTTTT.